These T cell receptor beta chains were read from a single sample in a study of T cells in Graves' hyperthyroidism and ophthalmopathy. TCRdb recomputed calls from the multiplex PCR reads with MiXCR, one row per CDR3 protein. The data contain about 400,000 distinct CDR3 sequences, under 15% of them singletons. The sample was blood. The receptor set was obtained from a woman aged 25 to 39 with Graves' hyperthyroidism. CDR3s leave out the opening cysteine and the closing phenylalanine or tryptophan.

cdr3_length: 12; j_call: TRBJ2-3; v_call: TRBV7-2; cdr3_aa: ASSRAEGVDTQY
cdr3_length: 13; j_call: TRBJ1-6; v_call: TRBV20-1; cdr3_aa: SAGDSLMPNSPLH
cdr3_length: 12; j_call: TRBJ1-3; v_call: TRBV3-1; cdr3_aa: ASSQDPGYNTIY
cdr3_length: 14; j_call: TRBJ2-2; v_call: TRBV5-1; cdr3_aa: ASSNRDRGNTGELF
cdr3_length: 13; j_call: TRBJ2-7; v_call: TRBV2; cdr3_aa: ASSGASGSFYEQY
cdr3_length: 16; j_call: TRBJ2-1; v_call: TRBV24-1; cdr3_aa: ATSAGTGFEEKHNEQF
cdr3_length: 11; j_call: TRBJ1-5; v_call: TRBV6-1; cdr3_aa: ASKGDSNQPQH
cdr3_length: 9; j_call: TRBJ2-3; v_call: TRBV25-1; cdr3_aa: ASSVANTQY
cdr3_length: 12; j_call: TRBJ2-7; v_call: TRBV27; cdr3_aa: ASSRRGSVYEQY
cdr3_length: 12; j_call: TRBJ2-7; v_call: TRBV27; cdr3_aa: ASITPGQPYEQY
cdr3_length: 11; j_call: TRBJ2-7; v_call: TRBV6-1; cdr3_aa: AGQPGPSYEQY
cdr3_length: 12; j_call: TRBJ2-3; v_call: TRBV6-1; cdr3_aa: ASREAGAADTQY
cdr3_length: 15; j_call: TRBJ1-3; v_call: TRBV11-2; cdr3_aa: ASSMIRTILSGNTIY
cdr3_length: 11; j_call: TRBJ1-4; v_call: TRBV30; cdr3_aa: AWSVQGAEKLF
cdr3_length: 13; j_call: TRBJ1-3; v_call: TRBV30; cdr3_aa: ASLPTGLDGNTIY
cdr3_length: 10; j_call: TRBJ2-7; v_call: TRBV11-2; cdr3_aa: ASSLGLGQRD
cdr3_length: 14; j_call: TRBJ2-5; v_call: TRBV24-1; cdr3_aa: ATSDRTSGFDETQY
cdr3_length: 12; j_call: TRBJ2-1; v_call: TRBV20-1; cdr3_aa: SARESGRVNEQF
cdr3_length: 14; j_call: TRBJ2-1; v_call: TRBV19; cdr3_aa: ASSLGLYRGDNEQF
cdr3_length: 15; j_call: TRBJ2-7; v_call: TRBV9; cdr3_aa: ASSATRGLAGAHEQY
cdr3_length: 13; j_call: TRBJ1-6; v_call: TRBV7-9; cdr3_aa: ASRSGRGSNSPLH
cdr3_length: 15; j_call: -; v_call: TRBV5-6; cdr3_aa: ASLLSGSAGSRNEQY
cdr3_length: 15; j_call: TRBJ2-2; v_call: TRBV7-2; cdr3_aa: ASSLPLSSGGTGELF
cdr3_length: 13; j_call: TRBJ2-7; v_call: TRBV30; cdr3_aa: AWSPLTAGAGEQY
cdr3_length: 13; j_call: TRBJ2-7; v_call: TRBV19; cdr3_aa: ASSTSGVSSYEQY
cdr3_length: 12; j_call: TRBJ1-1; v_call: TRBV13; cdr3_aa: ASSLGQDSTEAF
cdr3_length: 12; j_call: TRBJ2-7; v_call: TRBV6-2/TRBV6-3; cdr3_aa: ASKISGTTYEQY
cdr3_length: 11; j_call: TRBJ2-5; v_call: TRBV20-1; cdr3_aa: SASSGGLETQY
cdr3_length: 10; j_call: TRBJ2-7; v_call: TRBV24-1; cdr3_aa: ATSGDSDEQY
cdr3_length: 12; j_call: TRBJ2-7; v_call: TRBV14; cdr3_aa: ASSPNDRGPQQY
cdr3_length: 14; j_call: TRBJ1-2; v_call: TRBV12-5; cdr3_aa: ASGMGQGVDGGGYT
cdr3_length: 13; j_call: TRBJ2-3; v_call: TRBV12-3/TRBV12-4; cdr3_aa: ASSLWGQSTDTQY
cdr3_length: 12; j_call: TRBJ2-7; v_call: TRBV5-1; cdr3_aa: ASSFSGSQDEQY
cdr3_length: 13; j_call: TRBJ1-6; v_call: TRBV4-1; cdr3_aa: ASSQYGGVNSPLH
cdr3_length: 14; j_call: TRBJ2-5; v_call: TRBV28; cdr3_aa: ASSPAEAVRQETQY
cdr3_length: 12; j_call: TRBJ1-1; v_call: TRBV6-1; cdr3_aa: ASSISGGNTEAF
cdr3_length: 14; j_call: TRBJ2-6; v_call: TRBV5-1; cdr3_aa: ASSDATGAGANVLT
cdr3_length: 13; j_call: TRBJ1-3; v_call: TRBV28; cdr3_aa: ASSSPGTGGNTIY
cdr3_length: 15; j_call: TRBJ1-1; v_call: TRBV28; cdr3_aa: ASSPPGGPRTNTEAF
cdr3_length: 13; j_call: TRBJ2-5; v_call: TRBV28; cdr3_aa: ASSLERGYQETQY
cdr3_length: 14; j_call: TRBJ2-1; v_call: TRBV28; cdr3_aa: ASSPLLAGGRNEQF